This passage covers 24 T cell receptor beta chains from one sample sequenced in a study of T cell responses to AZD1222 COVID-19 vaccine. Using immunoSEQ multiplex PCR, the repertoire was profiled, and TCRdb retains in-frame clones only, with some absent. This table has more than 70,000 clones, 90% appearing once. Sample: peripheral blood, taken 28 days after the second AZD1222 dose. The receptors originated from an adult who received the AZD1222 COVID-19 vaccine.

The chain is built from TRBV30 and TRBJ2-7, with TRBD1 identical over 8 bases. CDR1 is GTSNPN and CDR2 is SVGIG in the germline V gene (reference sequence). CDR3 length: 13 residues. V dropped 5 bases and J dropped 0; count of bases not matched to a gene: 3. The CDR3 bases are TGTGCCTGGTCCAGGGGGCCCTCCTACGAGCAGTACTTC. Its translation: CAWSRGPSYEQYF. The full variable domain, completed using reference TRBV30 and TRBJ2-7, is SQTIHQWPATLVQPVGSPLSLECTVEGTSNPNLYWYRQAAGRGLQLLFYSVGIGQISSEVPQNLSASRPQDRQFILSSKKLLLSDSGFYLCAWSRGPSYEQYFGPGTRLTVT.

This CDR3 is CASSRDRGPNQPQHF. The CDR3 DNA follows: TGTGCCAGCAGTAGAGACAGGGGACCAAATCAGCCCCAGCATTTT. The chain is built from TRBV6-5 and TRBJ1-5; 8 nucleotides line up with TRBD1. Trimming at V came to 5 bases and at J to 4 bases, leaving 7 bases not matched to a gene. Germline assignment: CDR1 MNHEY and CDR2 SVGAGI. The CDR3 consists of 15 residues.

The J gene is TRBJ1-3, the V gene TRBV7-9, with 10 bases fitting TRBD1. The germline CDR1 and CDR2 sequences are SEHNR and FQNEAQ (reference sequence). The ends lost 1 base at V and 2 bases at J; junction bases unmatched: 5. This CDR3 is 17 amino acids long. The CDR3 DNA is TGTGCCAGCAGCTTAGGACAGGGGGCCTCAGCTGGAAACACCATATATTTT. Translation gives CASSLGQGASAGNTIYF.

The chain recombines TRBV19 with TRBJ1-3; D is ambiguous. The CDR3 contains 15 residues. The V end lost 4 bases, the J end lost 2 bases, and 12 bases lay between the germline ends. The germline V gene encodes CDR1 LNHDA and CDR2 SQIVND (reference sequence). The CDR3 region is CASSTLLGPGNTIYF. As DNA, the CDR3 is TGTGCCAGTAGTACCCTGCTAGGTCCTGGAAACACCATATATTTT.

The V call is TRBV13, the J call TRBJ1-1, with 8 bases lining up with TRBD1. Germline values: CDR1 PRHDT, CDR2 FYEKMQ (reference sequence). The ends lost 5 bases at V and 5 bases at J; junction bases unmatched: 10. The CDR3 spans 15 residues. CDR3 protein: CASSIDRGRRTEAFF. CDR3 in DNA: TGTGCCAGCAGCATCGACAGGGGAAGGCGGACTGAAGCTTTCTTT. Filled out from reference TRBV13 and TRBJ1-1, the complete variable domain reads AAGVIQSPRHLIKEKRETATLKCYPIPRHDTVYWYQQGPGQDPQFLISFYEKMQSDKGSIPDRFSAQQFSDYHSELNMSSLELGDSALYFCASSIDRGRRTEAFFGQGTRLTVV.

With regard to this clone: One end of the junction is discordant with germline, which a read error may explain. CDR3: CASRYWDGARNEKLFF. In nucleotides, the CDR3 is TGTGCCAGCAGATACTGGGACGGGGCGAGAAATGAAAAACTGTTTTTT. V and J are TRBV6-2 or TRBV6-3 and TRBJ1-4; TRBD1 is a possible D gene (5 bases). Germline V lookup: CDR1 MNHEY, CDR2 SVGEGT. The CDR3 contains 16 residues.

This chain connects TRBV2 to TRBJ1-1; no clear D gene. The CDR3 sequence is 13 residues long. Germline CDR1 SNHLY, CDR2 FYNNEI. Deletions cut 6 bases from V and 4 bases from J, with 12 bases between. CDR3 DNA sequence: TGTGCCAGCAGCCCCGCACCCCTCACTGAAGCTTTCTTT. Residues: CASSPAPLTEAFF.

The chain joins TRBV12-5 to TRBJ2-3; D remains ambiguous. The CDR3 consists of 15 residues. The V gene's germline CDR1 is LGHNT and CDR2 FRNRAP. The V end lost 7 bases, the J end lost 0 bases, and 14 bases lay between the germline ends. CDR3 loop: CASVFGQTSTDTQYF. CDR3 sequence (DNA): TGTGCTAGTGTTTTTGGGCAGACGAGCACAGATACGCAGTATTTT.

The chain combines TRBV5-1 with TRBJ2-1; D might be TRBD1 or TRBD2, each matching 5 bases. Germline V CDR1 and CDR2: SGHRS, YFSETQ. V was cut by 6 bases and J by 7 bases, with 17 bases left in between. The CDR3 has 14 residues. In DNA, the CDR3 is TGCGCCAGCACTGTTTTAACGGGGCTAAATGAGCAGTTCTTC. Its translation: CASTVLTGLNEQFF.

This clone came up a few times. The chain couples TRBV7-2 to TRBJ1-4; D unclear. The V and J ends lost 2 bases and 3 bases respectively, with 10 bases between them. This CDR3 contains 15 residues. Germline-derived CDR1 and CDR2 are SGHTA and FQGNSA. DNA for the CDR3: TGTGCCAGCAGCTTATTAAGTGGGGCTAATGAAAAACTGTTTTTT. It is translated as CASSLLSGANEKLFF.

The J gene is TRBJ2-3, the V gene TRBV5-4, with D possibly being TRBD2 (6 bases). V was shortened by 0 bases and J by 3 bases, with 11 bases between the two germline ends. The germline V gene has CDR1 SGHNT and CDR2 YYREEE (reference sequence). CDR3 length: 15 residues. The CDR3 DNA sequence: TGTGCCAGCAGCTTGGCCGGAGGGATAACAGATACGCAGTATTTT. Translation gives CASSLAGGITDTQYF.

This clone occurred once. V and J are TRBV24-1 and TRBJ2-1; 8 nucleotides agree with TRBD1. Per the germline V gene, CDR1 is KGHDR and CDR2 is SFDVKD. V gave up 3 bases and J gave up 1 base; unmatched junction bases: 7. The CDR3 is 17 amino acids. This CDR3 reads CATSDPQGTGSYNEQFF. In DNA, the CDR3 is TGTGCCACCAGTGATCCCCAGGGGACAGGTTCCTACAATGAGCAGTTCTTC.

V is TRBV19 and J is TRBJ2-7; the match to TRBD1 covers 12 bases. The CDR3 is 15 amino acids. Germline V lookup: CDR1 LNHDA, CDR2 SQIVND (reference sequence). Trimming cost V 5 bases and J 4 bases; bases outside gene matches: 6. CDR3: CASSPPGQGAYEQYF. As DNA, the CDR3 is TGTGCCAGTAGTCCCCCGGGACAGGGGGCTTACGAGCAGTACTTC.

The chain has TRBV4-1 and TRBJ2-7; 7 nucleotides agree with TRBD1. The V gene's germline CDR1 is MGHRA and CDR2 YSYEKL. J gave up 3 bases and V 8 bases, and 10 bases lay outside the gene matches. This CDR3 has 14 amino acids. For the CDR3, the DNA is TGCGCCAGCGGCCGTGACAGACAGGGCTACGAGCAGTACTTC. This translates into CASGRDRQGYEQYF.

V usage is TRBV30 and J usage is TRBJ1-1, with a possible D match to TRBD1 (6 bases). The V and J ends lost 8 bases and 4 bases respectively, with 14 bases between them. Germline V gives CDR1 GTSNPN, CDR2 SVGIG (reference sequence). The CDR3 loop spans 12 amino acids. In DNA form, the CDR3 reads TGTGCCCACACTACAGGGTCCACTGAAGCTTTCTTT. Its translation is CAHTTGSTEAFF. The full variable domain, in which reference TRBV30 and TRBJ1-1 provide the parts outside the CDR3, is SQTIHQWPATLVQPVGSPLSLECTVEGTSNPNLYWYRQAAGRGLQLLFYSVGIGQISSEVPQNLSASRPQDRQFILSSKKLLLSDSGFYLCAHTTGSTEAFFGQGTRLTVV.

The J gene is TRBJ1-2, the V gene TRBV28, with no clear D. Per the germline V gene, CDR1 is MDHEN and CDR2 is SYDVKM. The CDR3 loop spans 13 amino acids. V was cut by 7 bases and J by 8 bases, with 17 bases left in between. The CDR3 DNA is TGTGCCAGCACTTTCCCGGACCGACCCGGCTACACCTTC. Translated, it gives CASTFPDRPGYTF.

This clone was seen only once. V is TRBV5-4 and J is TRBJ1-2; 8 nucleotides align to TRBD1. CDR3 length: 17 residues. The germline gives CDR1 SGHNT, CDR2 YYREEE (reference sequence). J was trimmed by 4 bases and V by 3 bases; bases with no gene match: 14. CDR3 loop: CASSSLRPGTGPYGYTF. Written as DNA, the CDR3 is TGTGCCAGCAGCTCTTTACGGCCCGGGACAGGACCCTATGGCTACACCTTC.

This clone was detected once. The chain has TRBV7-8 and TRBJ2-3; D gene unclear. Looked up from germline, CDR1 is SGHVS and CDR2 is FQNEAQ. V lost 5 bases and J lost 1, with 4 bases in between. The CDR3 is 12 residues long. CDR3 bases: TGTGCCAGCAGCAAACGCACAGATACGCAGTATTTT. It encodes CASSKRTDTQYF.

This chain connects TRBV11-2 to TRBJ2-3; D call uncertain. Germline V gene data show CDR1 as SGHAT and CDR2 as FQNNGV. Trimming pared 0 bases from V and 7 bases from J, leaving 5 bases between. This CDR3 contains 12 residues. The CDR3 protein is CASSLDLNTQYF. The CDR3 nucleotides read TGTGCCAGCAGCTTAGATTTAAATACGCAGTATTTT.

The chain employs TRBV12-3 or TRBV12-4 and TRBJ2-1; a possible D gene is TRBD1 (5 bases). The CDR3 covers 13 residues. V gave up 6 bases and J gave up 9 bases, with 15 bases separating them. CDR3 in DNA: TGTGCCAGCAGCCGACAGTCCCCCAGTGAGCAGTTCTTC. Translation: CASSRQSPSEQFF.

The V and J genes are TRBV5-4 and TRBJ1-3, with a tentative D call TRBD1 (5 bases). This CDR3 has 14 residues. V lost 4 bases and J 8 bases, leaving 16 bases between the germline ends. CDR1 and CDR2 from the germline V gene are SGHNT and YYREEE (reference sequence). The chain's CDR3 is CASSPRPGGDTIYF. The CDR3 DNA is TGTGCCAGCAGCCCTCGGCCTGGAGGGGACACCATATATTTT.

This chain uses TRBV7-8 with TRBJ2-7; a weak D match, TRBD2 (5 bases). The CDR3 sequence is 15 residues long. Trimming stripped 2 bases from V and 1 base from J, with 12 bases between. Germline V gives CDR1 SGHVS, CDR2 FQNEAQ. The CDR3 region is CASSLPGKPSYEQYF. For the CDR3, the DNA is TGTGCCAGCAGCTTACCGGGGAAACCTTCCTACGAGCAGTACTTC.

Concerning this clone: This sample also contains other DNA sequences that code for the same CDR3. The rearrangement joins TRBV7-3 to TRBJ1-1; D uncertain. The CDR3 has 13 residues. The ends were cut back, 4 bases at V and 2 bases at J, with 8 bases in the middle. CDR1 SGHTA and CDR2 FQGTGA come from the germline V gene. CDR3: CASSSQVNTEAFF. CDR3 bases: TGTGCCAGCAGCTCGCAGGTTAACACTGAAGCTTTCTTT.

The chain is built from TRBV4-3 and TRBJ2-3; TRBD2 agrees at 11 bases. V shed 4 bases, J shed 6 bases, and the junction held 15 bases outside the gene matches. Germline CDR1 and CDR2: LGHNA and YSLEER. The CDR3 covers 18 residues. CDR3 amino acids: CASSRSPGPASGRDTQYF. The CDR3 DNA reads TGCGCCAGCAGCCGCTCACCAGGGCCCGCTAGCGGGAGGGATACGCAGTATTTT.